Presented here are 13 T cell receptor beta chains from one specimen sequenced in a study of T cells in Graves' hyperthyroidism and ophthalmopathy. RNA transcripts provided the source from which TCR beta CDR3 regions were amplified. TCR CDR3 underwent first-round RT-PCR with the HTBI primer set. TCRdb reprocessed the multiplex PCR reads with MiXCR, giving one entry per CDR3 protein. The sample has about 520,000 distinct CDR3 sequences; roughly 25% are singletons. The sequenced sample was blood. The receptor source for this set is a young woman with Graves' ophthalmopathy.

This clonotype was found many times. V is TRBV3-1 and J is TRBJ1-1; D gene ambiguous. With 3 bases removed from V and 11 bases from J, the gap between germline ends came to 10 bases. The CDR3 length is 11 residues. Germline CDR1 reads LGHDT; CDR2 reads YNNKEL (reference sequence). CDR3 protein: CASSQGGGAFF. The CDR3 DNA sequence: TGTGCCAGCAGCCAGGGTGGAGGTGCTTTCTTT.

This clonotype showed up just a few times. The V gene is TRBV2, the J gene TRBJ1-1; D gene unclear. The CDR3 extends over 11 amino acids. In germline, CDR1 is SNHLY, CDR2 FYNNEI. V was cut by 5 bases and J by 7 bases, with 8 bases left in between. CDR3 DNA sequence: TGTGCCAGCAGTTTGGACCGTGAAGCTTTCTTT. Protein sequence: CASSLDREAFF.

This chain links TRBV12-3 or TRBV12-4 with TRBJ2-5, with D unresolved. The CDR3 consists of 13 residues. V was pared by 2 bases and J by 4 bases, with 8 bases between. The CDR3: CASSLYYGETQYF. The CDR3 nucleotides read TGTGCCAGCAGTTTATATTACGGAGAGACCCAGTACTTC.

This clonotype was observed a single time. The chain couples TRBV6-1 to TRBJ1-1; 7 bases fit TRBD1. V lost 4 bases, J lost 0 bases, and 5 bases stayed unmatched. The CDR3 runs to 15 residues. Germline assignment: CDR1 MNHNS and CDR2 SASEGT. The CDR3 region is CASSVRGLMNTEAFF. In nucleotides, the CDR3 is TGTGCCAGCAGTGTTAGGGGGCTGATGAACACTGAAGCTTTCTTT.

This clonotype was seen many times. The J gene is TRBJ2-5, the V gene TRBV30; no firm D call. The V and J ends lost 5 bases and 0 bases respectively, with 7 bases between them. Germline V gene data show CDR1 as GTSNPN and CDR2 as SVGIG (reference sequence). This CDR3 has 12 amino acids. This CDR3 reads CAWQQHQETQYF. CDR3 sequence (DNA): TGTGCCTGGCAACAGCACCAAGAGACCCAGTACTTC.

The CDR3, as DNA: TGTGCCAGCATCGGGACGACCCTTCCCTTACCGCAGTACTTC. Translation gives CASIGTTLPLPQYF. The chain joins TRBV2 to TRBJ2-7; D assignment may be TRBD1 or TRBD2 (5 bases each). V was cut by 7 bases and J by 9 bases, with 22 bases left in between. This CDR3 is 14 amino acids long. CDR1 is SNHLY and CDR2 is FYNNEI in the germline V gene.

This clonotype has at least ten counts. CDR3 amino acids: CASSYVTGTIGNQPQHF. The CDR3 nucleotides are TGTGCCAGCAGTTATGTAACAGGCACTATCGGCAATCAGCCCCAGCATTTT. The J gene is TRBJ1-5, the V gene TRBV6-2 or TRBV6-3; D perhaps matches TRBD1 (5 bases). The V gene's germline CDR1 is MNHEY and CDR2 SVGEGT. Trimming took off 3 bases at V and 2 bases at J, with 17 bases between the two ends. The CDR3 sequence is 17 residues long.

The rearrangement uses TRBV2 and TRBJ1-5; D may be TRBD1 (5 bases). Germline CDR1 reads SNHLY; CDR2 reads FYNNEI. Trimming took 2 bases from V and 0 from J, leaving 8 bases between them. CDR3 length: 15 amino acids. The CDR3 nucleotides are TGTGCCAGCAGTGAACGTACAGGTAGCAATCAGCCCCAGCATTTT. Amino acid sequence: CASSERTGSNQPQHF.

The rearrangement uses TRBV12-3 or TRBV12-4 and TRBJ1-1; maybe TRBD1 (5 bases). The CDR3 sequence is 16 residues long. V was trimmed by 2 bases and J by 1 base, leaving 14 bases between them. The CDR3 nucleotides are TGTGCCAGCAGTTTACCTCGGGGGACTGCGAACACTGAAGCTTTCTTT. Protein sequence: CASSLPRGTANTEAFF.

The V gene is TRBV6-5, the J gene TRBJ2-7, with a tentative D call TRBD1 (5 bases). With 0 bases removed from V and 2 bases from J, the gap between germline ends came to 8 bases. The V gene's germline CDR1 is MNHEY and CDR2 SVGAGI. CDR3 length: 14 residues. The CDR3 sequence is CASSYSGHTYEQYF. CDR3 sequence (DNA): TGTGCCAGCAGTTACTCAGGACATACCTACGAGCAGTACTTC.

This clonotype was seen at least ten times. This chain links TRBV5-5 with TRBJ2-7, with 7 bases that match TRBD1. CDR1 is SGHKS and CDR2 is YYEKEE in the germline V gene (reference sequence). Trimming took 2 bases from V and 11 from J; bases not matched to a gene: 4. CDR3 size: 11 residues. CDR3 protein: CASSFTGDEYF. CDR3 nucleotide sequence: TGTGCCAGCAGCTTTACAGGGGATGAGTACTTC.

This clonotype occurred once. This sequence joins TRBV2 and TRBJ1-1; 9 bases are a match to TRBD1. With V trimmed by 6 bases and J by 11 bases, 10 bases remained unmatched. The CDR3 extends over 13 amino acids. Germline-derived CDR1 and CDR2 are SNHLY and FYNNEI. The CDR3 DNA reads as TGTGCCAGCAGGGCAACAGGGGGCGGTGGGGCTTTCTTT. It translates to CASRATGGGGAFF.

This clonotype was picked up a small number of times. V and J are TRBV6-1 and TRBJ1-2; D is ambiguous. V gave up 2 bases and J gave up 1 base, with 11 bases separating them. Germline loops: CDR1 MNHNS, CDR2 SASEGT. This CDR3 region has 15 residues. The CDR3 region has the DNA TGTGCCAGCAGTGAATCTCCAGTATTTAACTATGGCTACACCTTC. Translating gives CASSESPVFNYGYTF.